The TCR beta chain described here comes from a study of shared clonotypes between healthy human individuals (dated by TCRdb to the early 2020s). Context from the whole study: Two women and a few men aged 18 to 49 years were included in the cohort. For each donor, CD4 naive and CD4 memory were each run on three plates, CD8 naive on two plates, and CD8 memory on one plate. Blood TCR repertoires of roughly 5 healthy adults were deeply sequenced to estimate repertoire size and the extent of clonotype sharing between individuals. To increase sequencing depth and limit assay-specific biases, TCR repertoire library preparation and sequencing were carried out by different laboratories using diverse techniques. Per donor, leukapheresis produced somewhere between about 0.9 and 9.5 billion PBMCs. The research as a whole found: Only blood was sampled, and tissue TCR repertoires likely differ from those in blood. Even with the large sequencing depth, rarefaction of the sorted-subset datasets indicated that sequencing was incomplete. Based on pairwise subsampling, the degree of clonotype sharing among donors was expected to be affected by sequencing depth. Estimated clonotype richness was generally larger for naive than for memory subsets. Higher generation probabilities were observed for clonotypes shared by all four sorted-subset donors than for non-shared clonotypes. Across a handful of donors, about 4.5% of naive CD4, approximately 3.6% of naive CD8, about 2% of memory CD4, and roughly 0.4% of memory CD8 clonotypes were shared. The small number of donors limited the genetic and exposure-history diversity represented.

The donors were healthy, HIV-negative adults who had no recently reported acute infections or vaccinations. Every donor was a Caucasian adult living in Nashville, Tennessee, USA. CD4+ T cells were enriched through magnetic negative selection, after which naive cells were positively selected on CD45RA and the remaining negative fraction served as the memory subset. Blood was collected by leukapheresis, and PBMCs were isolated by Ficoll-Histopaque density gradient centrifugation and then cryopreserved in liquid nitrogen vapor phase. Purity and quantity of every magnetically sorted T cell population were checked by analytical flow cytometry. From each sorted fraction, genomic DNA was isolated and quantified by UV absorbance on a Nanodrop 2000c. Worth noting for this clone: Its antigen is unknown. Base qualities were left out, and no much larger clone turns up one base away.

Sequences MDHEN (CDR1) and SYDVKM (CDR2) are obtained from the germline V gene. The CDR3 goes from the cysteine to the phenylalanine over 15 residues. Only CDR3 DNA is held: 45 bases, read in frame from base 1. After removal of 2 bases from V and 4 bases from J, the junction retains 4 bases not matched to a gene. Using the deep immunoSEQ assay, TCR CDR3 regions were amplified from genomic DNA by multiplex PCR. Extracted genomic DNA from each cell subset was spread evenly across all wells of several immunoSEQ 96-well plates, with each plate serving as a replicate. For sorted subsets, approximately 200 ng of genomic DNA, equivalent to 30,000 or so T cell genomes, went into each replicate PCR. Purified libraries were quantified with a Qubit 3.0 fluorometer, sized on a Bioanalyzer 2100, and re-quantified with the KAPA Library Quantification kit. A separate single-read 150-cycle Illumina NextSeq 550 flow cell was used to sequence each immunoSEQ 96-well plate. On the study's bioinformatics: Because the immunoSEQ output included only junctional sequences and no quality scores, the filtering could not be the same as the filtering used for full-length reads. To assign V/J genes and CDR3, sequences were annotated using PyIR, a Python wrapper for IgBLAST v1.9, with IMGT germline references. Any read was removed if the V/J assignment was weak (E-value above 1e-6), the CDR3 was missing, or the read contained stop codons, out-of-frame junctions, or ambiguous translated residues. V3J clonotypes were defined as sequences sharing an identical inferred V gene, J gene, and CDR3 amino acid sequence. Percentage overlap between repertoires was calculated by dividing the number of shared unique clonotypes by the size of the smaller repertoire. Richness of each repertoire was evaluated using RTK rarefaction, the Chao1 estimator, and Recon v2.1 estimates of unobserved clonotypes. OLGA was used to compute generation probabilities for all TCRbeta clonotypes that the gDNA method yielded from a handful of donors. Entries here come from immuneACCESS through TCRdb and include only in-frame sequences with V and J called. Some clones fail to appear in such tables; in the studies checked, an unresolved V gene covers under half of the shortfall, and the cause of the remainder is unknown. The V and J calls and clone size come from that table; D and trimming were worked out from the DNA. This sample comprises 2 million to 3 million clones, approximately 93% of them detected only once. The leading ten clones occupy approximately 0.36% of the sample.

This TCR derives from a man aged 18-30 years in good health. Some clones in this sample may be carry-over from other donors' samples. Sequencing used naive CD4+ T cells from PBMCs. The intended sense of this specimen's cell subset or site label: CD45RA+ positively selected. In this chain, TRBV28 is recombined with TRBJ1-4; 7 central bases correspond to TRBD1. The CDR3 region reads CASSLPGQVNEKLFF. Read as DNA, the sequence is TGTGCCAGCAGTTTACCCGGACAGGTTAATGAAAAACTGTTTTTT. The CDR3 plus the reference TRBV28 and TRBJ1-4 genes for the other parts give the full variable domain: DVKVTQSSRYLVKRTGEKVFLECVQDMDHENMFWYRQDPGLGLRLIYFSYDVKMKEKGDIPEGYSVSREKKERFSLILESASTNQTSMYLCASSLPGQVNEKLFFGSGTQLSVL.